The rows below give T cell receptor beta chains drawn from one sample of a study of blood T cell repertoires in COVID-19. TCRdb keeps only in-frame clones here, not all; method: immunoSEQ multiplex PCR. The sample contains some 77,000 clones, roughly four fifths of which appear only once. Material for sequencing was peripheral blood. The receptors stem from a woman between 70 and 85 years old with acute or convalescent COVID-19. Each CDR3 is given with its conserved first and last residue. D genes are given only for firm matches. Size values are once, few and many counts, or a class for expanded clones, and some rows have none.

CDR3 protein,CDR3 DNA,D gene,J gene,clone size,CDR3 length,V gene
CASSLGGRVVDSPLHF,TGTGCCAGCAGCTTGGGCGGCAGGGTGGTGGATTCACCCCTCCACTTT,-,TRBJ1-6,-,16,TRBV5-6
CASSWPGRSYEQYF,TGTGCCAGTAGTTGGCCAGGTCGATCATACGAGCAGTACTTC,-,TRBJ2-7,-,14,TRBV19
CASSLLGTADTEAFF,TGTGCCAGCAGCTTGCTGGGGACAGCGGACACTGAAGCTTTCTTT,TRBD1,TRBJ1-1,-,15,TRBV5-6
CASSPSGRISGANVLTF,TGTGCCAGCAGCCCTAGCGGGAGGATTTCTGGGGCCAACGTCCTGACTTTC,TRBD2,TRBJ2-6,once,17,TRBV7-2
CASSPPFNEQFF,TGTGCCAGCTCTCCTCCTTTTAATGAGCAGTTCTTC,-,TRBJ2-1,-,12,TRBV18
CAISEQGENTEAFF,TGTGCCATCAGTGAGCAGGGGGAGAACACTGAAGCTTTCTTT,TRBD1,TRBJ1-1,-,14,TRBV10-3
CAISGRAPQGADTQYF,TGTGCCATAAGCGGGAGGGCTCCTCAGGGGGCAGATACGCAGTATTTT,TRBD2,TRBJ2-3,-,16,TRBV10-3
CASSFWGSGSRNEQFF,TGTGCCAGCAGTTTCTGGGGTAGCGGGAGTCGTAATGAGCAGTTCTTC,TRBD2,TRBJ2-1,-,16,TRBV28
CASRSQGTPLHF,TGTGCCAGCAGGTCCCAGGGTACGCCCCTCCACTTT,-,TRBJ1-6,few,12,TRBV28
CASSWASKMETQYF,TGTGCCAGCAGTTGGGCTAGCAAGATGGAGACCCAGTACTTC,-,TRBJ2-5,-,14,TRBV28
CASSVEVPGQPGNTIYF,TGTGCCAGCAGCGTAGAGGTCCCAGGGCAGCCTGGAAACACCATATATTTT,-,TRBJ1-3,-,17,TRBV9
CASSAGGNQPQHF,TGTGCCAGCAGCGCGGGGGGCAATCAGCCCCAGCATTTT,-,TRBJ1-5,-,13,TRBV7-3
CASSLGGYKGNQPQHF,TGCGCCAGCAGCCTGGGAGGGTACAAGGGCAATCAGCCCCAGCATTTT,-,TRBJ1-5,-,16,TRBV4-1
CSASGPGQNNQPQHF,TGCAGTGCTAGTGGACCGGGACAGAACAATCAGCCCCAGCATTTT,TRBD1,TRBJ1-5,-,15,TRBV20-1
CASRRWGAPYEQYF,TGCGCCAGCCGCCGATGGGGCGCCCCCTACGAGCAGTACTTC,-,TRBJ2-7,-,14,TRBV5-1
CASSFQGYQADTQYF,TGTGCCAGCAGTTTTCAAGGATACCAGGCAGATACGCAGTATTTT,-,TRBJ2-3,few,15,TRBV5-5
CSASRSGVGTEAFF,TGCAGTGCTAGTCGTTCGGGGGTTGGCACTGAAGCTTTCTTT,-,TRBJ1-1,-,14,TRBV20-1
CASSPLAGGPSFSTDTQYF,TGTGCCAGCAGCCCGTTAGCGGGAGGGCCCTCCTTTAGCACAGATACGCAGTATTTT,TRBD2,TRBJ2-3,once,19,TRBV3-1/TRBV3-2
CASSRGGRREKLFF,TGTGCCAGTAGTCGGGGAGGCCGAAGGGAAAAACTGTTTTTT,-,TRBJ1-4,-,14,TRBV19